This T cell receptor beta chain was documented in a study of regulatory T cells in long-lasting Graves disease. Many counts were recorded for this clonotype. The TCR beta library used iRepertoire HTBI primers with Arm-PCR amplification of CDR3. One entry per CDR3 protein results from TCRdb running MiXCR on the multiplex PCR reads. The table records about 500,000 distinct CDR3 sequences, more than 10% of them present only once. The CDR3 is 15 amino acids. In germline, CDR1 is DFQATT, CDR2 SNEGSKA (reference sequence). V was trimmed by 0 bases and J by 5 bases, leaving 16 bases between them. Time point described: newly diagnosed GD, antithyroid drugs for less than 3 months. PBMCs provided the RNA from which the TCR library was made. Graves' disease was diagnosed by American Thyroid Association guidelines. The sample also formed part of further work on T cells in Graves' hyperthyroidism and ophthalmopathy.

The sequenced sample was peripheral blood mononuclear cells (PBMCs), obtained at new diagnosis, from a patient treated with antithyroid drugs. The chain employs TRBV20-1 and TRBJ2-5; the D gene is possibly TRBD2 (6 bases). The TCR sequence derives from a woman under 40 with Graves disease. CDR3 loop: CSARDVVGGIETQYF. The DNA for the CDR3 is TGCAGTGCTAGAGATGTTGTGGGGGGAATTGAGACCCAGTACTTC.